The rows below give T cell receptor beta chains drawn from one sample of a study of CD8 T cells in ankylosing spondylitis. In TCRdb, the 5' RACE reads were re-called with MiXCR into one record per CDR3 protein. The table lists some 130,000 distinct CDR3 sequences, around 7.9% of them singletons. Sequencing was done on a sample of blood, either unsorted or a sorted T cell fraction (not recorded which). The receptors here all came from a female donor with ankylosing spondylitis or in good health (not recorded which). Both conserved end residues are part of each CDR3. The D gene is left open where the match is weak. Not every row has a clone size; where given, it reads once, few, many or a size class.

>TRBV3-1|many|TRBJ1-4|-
CASSPSGGPPAPKLFF
TGTGCCAGCAGTCCCTCGGGGGGCCCGCCCGCTCCAAAACTGTTTTTT
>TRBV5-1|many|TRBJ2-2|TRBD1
CASSYLAGGDTGELFF
TGCGCCAGCAGCTATCTAGCAGGGGGTGATACCGGGGAGCTGTTTTTT
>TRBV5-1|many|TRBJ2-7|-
CASSLANGGPSGEQYF
TGCGCCAGCAGCTTGGCCAACGGGGGACCCTCCGGCGAGCAGTACTTC
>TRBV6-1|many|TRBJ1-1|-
CASSLGGENTEAFF
TGTGCCAGCAGTCTCGGAGGGGAGAACACTGAAGCTTTCTTT
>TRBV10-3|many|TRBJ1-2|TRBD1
CAISESTGGYYGYTF
TGTGCCATCAGTGAGTCAACAGGGGGGTACTATGGCTACACCTTC
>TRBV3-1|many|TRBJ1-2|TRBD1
CASRNSGTVKSHGYTF
TGTGCCAGCAGGAACTCCGGGACAGTAAAATCGCATGGCTACACCTTC
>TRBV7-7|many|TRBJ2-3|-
CASSFQVGDTQYF
TGTGCTAGCAGCTTTCAGGTGGGAGATACGCAGTATTTT
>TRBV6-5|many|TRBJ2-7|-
CASSYSTQGGYEQYF
TGTGCCAGCAGTTACTCGACACAGGGTGGGTACGAGCAGTACTTC
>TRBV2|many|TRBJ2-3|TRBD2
CASKASGGASTDTQYF
TGTGCCAGCAAGGCTAGCGGGGGAGCTAGCACAGATACGCAGTATTTT
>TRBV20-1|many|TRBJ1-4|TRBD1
CSADRGTNEKLFF
TGCAGTGCTGACAGGGGAACTAATGAAAAACTGTTTTTT
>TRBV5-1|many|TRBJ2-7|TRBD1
CASSSGQGLSYEQYF
TGCGCCAGCAGCTCGGGACAGGGACTCTCCTACGAGCAGTACTTC
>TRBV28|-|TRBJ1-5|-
CASSFIRAGPQHF
TGTGCCAGCAGTTTTATCAGGGCGGGGCCCCAGCATTTT
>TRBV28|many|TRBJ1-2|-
CASTYTTARFNYGYTF
TGTGCCAGCACCTACACAACGGCCCGATTTAACTATGGCTACACCTTC